A selection of T cell receptor beta chains follows, all from one sample in a study of vaccination and CD4 T cells after COVID-19. Antigens for these TCRs are unknown. TCRdb recomputed calls from the PCR reads with MiXCR, one row per CDR3 protein. Seen here are more than 15,000 distinct CDR3 sequences, roughly three fifths observed once, and the top ten hold 4% to 6.5%. This sample comprised CD4+ T cells from blood, cultured in vitro, obtained after SARS-CoV-2 vaccination. These receptors originate from a human donor who had recovered from COVID-19. Each CDR3 is given with its conserved first and last residue. D genes are given only for firm matches. The listing skips clone size in some rows; elsewhere it reads once, few, many or a size class.

clone_size | j_call | d_call | cdr3_length | v_call | cdr3_nt | cdr3_aa
NA | TRBJ1-2 | TRBD1 | 17 | TRBV6-1 | TGTGCCAGCAGTGCCCGGAATACAGGGGGCGCTGACTATGGCTACACCTTC | CASSARNTGGADYGYTF
few | TRBJ2-5 | NA | 14 | TRBV7-2 | TGTGCCAGCAGCTTAGGAGGGAACCAAGAGACCCAGTACTTC | CASSLGGNQETQYF
NA | TRBJ2-7 | NA | 12 | TRBV20-1 | TGCAGTGCCTCACTAGGTTCCTACGAGCAGTACTTC | CSASLGSYEQYF
NA | TRBJ1-2 | NA | 11 | TRBV28 | TGTGCCAGCAGTTTAAGTCGAGGCTACACCTTC | CASSLSRGYTF
NA | TRBJ1-2 | NA | 11 | TRBV7-9 | TGTGCCAGCAGCTTAGTGGAGGACCACACCTTC | CASSLVEDHTF
NA | TRBJ2-5 | NA | 15 | TRBV20-1 | TGCAGTGCTAGACTCCAGGGGGGGGGACAAGAGACCCAGTACTTC | CSARLQGGGQETQYF
NA | TRBJ1-1 | TRBD1 | 15 | TRBV5-1 | TGCGCCAGCAGCCTCCTACAGGGGATGAACATTGAAGCTTTCTTT | CASSLLQGMNIEAFF
NA | TRBJ2-6 | NA | 13 | TRBV2 | TGTGCCAGCAGTCCCAACGGGGCCAACGTCCTGACTTTC | CASSPNGANVLTF
once | TRBJ2-3 | NA | 17 | TRBV9 | TGTGCCAGCAGCCAACGACAGGGAGGGAGTAGCACAGATACGCAGTATTTT | CASSQRQGGSSTDTQYF
once | TRBJ2-7 | NA | 11 | TRBV10-3 | TGTGCCGCCATGGACGCCTACGAGCAGTACTTC | CAAMDAYEQYF
NA | TRBJ2-7 | NA | 16 | TRBV6-1 | TGTGCCAGCAGTGAAGCGTCCGCAGGGTTTTCCTACGAGCAGTACTTC | CASSEASAGFSYEQYF
NA | TRBJ2-5 | NA | 17 | TRBV11-2 | TGTGCCAGCAGCCCGTTAAACGGGGGGCCTCCAGGAGAGACCCAGTACTTC | CASSPLNGGPPGETQYF
once | TRBJ1-1 | TRBD1 | 13 | TRBV7-3 | TGTGCCAGCAGCCTCTACAGGGGGACTGAAGCTTTCTTT | CASSLYRGTEAFF
NA | TRBJ1-4 | NA | 14 | TRBV20-1 | TGCAGTGCTAGAGTTAACAGGCTCGGCGAAAAACTGTTTTTT | CSARVNRLGEKLFF
NA | TRBJ1-6 | NA | 17 | TRBV7-8 | TGTGCCAGCAGCTCGGCATACCGGACAGATTCTAATTCACCCCTCCACTTT | CASSSAYRTDSNSPLHF
few | TRBJ2-1 | TRBD2 | 15 | TRBV6-1 | TGTGCCAGCACCCTGTGGTGGCAGGGAGGGAATGAGCAGTTCTTC | CASTLWWQGGNEQFF
few | TRBJ2-6 | NA | 12 | TRBV20-1 | TGCAGTGCCAGCTCTGGGGCCAACGTCCTGACTTTC | CSASSGANVLTF
NA | TRBJ1-2 | NA | 13 | TRBV6-5 | TGTGCCAGCAGTTACCCGAGAGGCCATGGCTACACCTTC | CASSYPRGHGYTF
NA | TRBJ2-3 | TRBD2 | 14 | TRBV20-1 | TGCAGTGCACGAGGACTAGCACTCACAGATACGCAGTATTTT | CSARGLALTDTQYF
NA | TRBJ1-4 | NA | 13 | TRBV6-1 | TGTGCCAGTAAGGACAGCTTCAATGAAAAACTGTTTTTT | CASKDSFNEKLFF
few | TRBJ1-2 | NA | 13 | TRBV12-3/TRBV12-4 | TGTGCCAGCACCCCTCAGCCATTCTATGGCTACACCTTC | CASTPQPFYGYTF
NA | TRBJ2-5 | TRBD2 | 16 | TRBV20-1 | TGCAGTGCTAGAGAGCCAGCGGGGGGGCATTGGGAGACCCAGTACTTC | CSAREPAGGHWETQYF
few | TRBJ1-1 | NA | 12 | TRBV10-2 | TGCGCCAGCAGTCGCACCGGGACGGAAGCTTTCTTT | CASSRTGTEAFF
once | TRBJ1-5 | NA | 15 | TRBV6-2/TRBV6-3 | TGTGCCAGCAGTTACAGGGGTGAGGGCAATCAGCCCCAGCATTTT | CASSYRGEGNQPQHF
NA | TRBJ1-2 | NA | 15 | TRBV20-1 | TGCAGTGCTAGAGATCCACGGAAAGGGAACTATGGCTACACCTTC | CSARDPRKGNYGYTF
NA | TRBJ2-7 | NA | 15 | TRBV10-3 | TGTGCCATCAGTGGAAGACAGGTGGGATATTACGAGCAGTACTTC | CAISGRQVGYYEQYF
NA | TRBJ1-1 | NA | 13 | TRBV20-1 | TGCAGTGCTAGCAACGACGGGAACACTGAAGCTTTCTTT | CSASNDGNTEAFF
NA | TRBJ1-1 | NA | 11 | TRBV15 | TGTGCCACCAGCAGACTAGGTGAAGCTTTCTTT | CATSRLGEAFF
NA | TRBJ1-6 | TRBD1 | 14 | TRBV30 | TGTGCCTGGAGTGGGGGACAGGGGAATTCACCCCTCCACTTT | CAWSGGQGNSPLHF
NA | TRBJ1-6 | TRBD1 | 15 | TRBV5-8 | TGTGCCAGCAGCTTGAGGGCAGGGGGCAATTCACCCCTCCACTTT | CASSLRAGGNSPLHF
NA | TRBJ1-1 | NA | 14 | TRBV2 | TGTGCCAGCAGTGGACTGAGGTTGAACACTGAAGCTTTCTTT | CASSGLRLNTEAFF
NA | TRBJ2-5 | NA | 13 | TRBV20-1 | TGCAGTGCTAGTTCCGGGAGTGGAGAGACCCAGTACTTC | CSASSGSGETQYF
NA | TRBJ2-2 | NA | 13 | TRBV7-2 | TGTGCCAGCAGCGCAACCGTTCAAGGGGAGCTGTTTTTT | CASSATVQGELFF
NA | TRBJ1-2 | TRBD1 | 13 | TRBV6-1 | TGTGCCAGCAGAGACGACAGGGGGCATGGCTACACCTTC | CASRDDRGHGYTF
NA | TRBJ1-5 | NA | 14 | TRBV6-5 | TGTGCCAGCAGTTACGGGGCAGGGGATCAGCCCCAGCATTTT | CASSYGAGDQPQHF